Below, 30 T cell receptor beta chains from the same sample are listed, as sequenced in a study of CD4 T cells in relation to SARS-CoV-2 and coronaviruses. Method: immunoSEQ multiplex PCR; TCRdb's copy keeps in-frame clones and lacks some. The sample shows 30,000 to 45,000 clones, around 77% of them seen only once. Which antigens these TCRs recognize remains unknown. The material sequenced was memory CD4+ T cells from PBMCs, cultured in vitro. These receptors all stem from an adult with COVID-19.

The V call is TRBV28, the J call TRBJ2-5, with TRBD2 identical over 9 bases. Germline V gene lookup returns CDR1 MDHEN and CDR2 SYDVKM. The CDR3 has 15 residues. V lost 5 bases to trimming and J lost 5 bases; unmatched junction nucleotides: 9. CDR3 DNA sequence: TGTGCCAGCAGTCTCCAACTAGCGGGTTACGAGACCCAGTACTTC. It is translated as CASSLQLAGYETQYF.

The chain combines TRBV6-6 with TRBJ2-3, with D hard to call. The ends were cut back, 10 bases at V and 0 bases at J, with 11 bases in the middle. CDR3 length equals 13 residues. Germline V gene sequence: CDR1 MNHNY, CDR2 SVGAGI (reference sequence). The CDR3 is CATQDRSTDTQYF. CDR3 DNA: TGTGCCACTCAGGACCGAAGCACAGATACGCAGTATTTT.

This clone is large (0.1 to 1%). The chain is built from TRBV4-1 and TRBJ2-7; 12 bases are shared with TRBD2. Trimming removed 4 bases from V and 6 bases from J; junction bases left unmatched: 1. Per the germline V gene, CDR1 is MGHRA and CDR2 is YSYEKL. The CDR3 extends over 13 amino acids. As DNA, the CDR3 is TGCGCCAGCAGCCCGGGACTAGCGGGCGAGCAGTACTTC. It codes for CASSPGLAGEQYF.

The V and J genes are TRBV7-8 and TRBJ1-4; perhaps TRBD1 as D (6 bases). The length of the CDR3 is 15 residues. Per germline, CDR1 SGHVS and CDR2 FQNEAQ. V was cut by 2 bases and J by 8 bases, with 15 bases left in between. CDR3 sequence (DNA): TGTGCCAGCAGCTTACTCGGGGGGGCGGGGGAAAAACTGTTTTTT. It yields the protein CASSLLGGAGEKLFF.

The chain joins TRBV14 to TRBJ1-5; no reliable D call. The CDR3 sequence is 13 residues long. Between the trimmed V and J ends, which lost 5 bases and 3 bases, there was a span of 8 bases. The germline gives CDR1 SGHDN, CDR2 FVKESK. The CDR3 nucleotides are TGTGCCAGCAGCGACGGAATCAATCAGCCCCAGCATTTT. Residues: CASSDGINQPQHF.

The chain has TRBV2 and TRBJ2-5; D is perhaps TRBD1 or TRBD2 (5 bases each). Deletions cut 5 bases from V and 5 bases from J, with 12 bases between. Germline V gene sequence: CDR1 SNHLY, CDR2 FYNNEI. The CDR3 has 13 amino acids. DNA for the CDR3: TGTGCCAGCAGTTTTGAGGGGTTGGAGACCCAGTACTTC. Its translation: CASSFEGLETQYF.

CDR3 residues: CASSLAGGSTDTQYF. CDR3 sequence (DNA): TGTGCCAGCAGCTTGGCGGGAGGGAGCACAGATACGCAGTATTTT. The rearrangement links TRBV5-6 to TRBJ2-3; 8 nucleotides align to TRBD2. Germline V gene data show CDR1 as SGHDT and CDR2 as YYEEEE. Trimming took 0 bases from V and 0 from J; bases not matched to a gene: 0. The CDR3 loop spans 15 amino acids. The complete variable domain, with remaining parts taken from reference TRBV5-6 and TRBJ2-3, reads DAGVTQSPTHLIKTRGQQVTLRCSPKSGHDTVSWYQQALGQGPQFIFQYYEEEERQRGNFPDRFSGHQFPNYSSELNVNALLLGDSALYLCASSLAGGSTDTQYFGPGTRLTVL.

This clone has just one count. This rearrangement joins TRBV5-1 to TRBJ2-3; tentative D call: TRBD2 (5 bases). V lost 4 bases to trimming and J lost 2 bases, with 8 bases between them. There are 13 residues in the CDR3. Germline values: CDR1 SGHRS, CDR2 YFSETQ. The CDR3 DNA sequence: TGCGCCAGCAGCGAGGGCTACACAGATACGCAGTATTTT. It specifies CASSEGYTDTQYF.

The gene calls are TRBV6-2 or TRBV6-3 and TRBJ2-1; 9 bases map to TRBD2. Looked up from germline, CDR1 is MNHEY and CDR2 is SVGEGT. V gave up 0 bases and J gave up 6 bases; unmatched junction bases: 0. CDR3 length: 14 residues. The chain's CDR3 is CASSYSREGNEQFF. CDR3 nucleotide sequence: TGTGCCAGCAGTTACTCGCGGGAGGGCAATGAGCAGTTCTTC.

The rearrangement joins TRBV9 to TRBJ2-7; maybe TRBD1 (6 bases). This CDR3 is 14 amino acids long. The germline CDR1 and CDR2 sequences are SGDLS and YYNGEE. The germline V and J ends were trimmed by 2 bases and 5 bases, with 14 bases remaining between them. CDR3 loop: CASSVGGRQDEQYF. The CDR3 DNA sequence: TGTGCCAGCAGCGTTGGGGGCCGGCAGGACGAGCAGTACTTC.

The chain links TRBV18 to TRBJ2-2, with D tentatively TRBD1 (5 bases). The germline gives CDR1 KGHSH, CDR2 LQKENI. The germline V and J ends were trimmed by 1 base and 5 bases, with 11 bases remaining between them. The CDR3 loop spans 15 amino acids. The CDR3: CASSPRQSQTGELFF. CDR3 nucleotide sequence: TGTGCCAGCTCACCACGACAGAGTCAGACCGGGGAGCTGTTTTTT.

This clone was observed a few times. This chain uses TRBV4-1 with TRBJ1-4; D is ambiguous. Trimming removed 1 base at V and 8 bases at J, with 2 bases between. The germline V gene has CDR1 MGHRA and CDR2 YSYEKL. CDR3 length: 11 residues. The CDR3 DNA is TGCGCCAGCAGCCAAGCCGAAAAACTGTTTTTT. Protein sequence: CASSQAEKLFF.

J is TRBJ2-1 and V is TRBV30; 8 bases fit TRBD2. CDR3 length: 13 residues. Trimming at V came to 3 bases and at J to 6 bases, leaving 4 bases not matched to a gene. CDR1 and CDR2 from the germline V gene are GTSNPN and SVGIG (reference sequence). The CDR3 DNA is TGTGCCTGGAGGGCTAGCGGGCTCAATGAGCAGTTCTTC. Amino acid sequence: CAWRASGLNEQFF.

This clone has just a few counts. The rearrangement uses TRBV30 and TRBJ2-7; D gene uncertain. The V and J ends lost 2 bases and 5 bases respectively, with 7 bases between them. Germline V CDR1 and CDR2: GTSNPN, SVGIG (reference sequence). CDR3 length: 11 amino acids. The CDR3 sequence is CAWSPGHEQYF. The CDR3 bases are TGTGCCTGGAGTCCGGGCCACGAGCAGTACTTC.

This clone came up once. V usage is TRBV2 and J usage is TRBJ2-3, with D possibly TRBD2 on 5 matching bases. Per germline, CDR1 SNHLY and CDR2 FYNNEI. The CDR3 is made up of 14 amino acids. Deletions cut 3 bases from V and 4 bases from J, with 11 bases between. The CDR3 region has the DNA TGTGCCAGCAGTGAGGAGCGGAAAGCAGATACGCAGTATTTT. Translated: CASSEERKADTQYF.

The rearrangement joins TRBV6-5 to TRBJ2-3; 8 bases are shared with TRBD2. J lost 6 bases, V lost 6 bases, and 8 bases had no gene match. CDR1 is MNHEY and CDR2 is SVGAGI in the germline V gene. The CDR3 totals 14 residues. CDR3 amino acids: CASSPAGVRDTQYF. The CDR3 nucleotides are TGTGCCAGCAGCCCAGCGGGAGTTCGGGATACGCAGTATTTT.

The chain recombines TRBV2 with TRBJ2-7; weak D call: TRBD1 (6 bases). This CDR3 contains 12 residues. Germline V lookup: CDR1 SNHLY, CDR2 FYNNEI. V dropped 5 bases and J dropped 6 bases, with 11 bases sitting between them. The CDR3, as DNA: TGTGCCAGCAGTCTTGGACAGTTCGAGCAGTACTTC. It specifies CASSLGQFEQYF.

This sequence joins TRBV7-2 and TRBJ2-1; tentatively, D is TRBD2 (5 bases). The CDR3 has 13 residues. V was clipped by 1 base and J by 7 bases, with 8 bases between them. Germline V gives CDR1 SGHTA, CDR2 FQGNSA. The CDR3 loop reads CASSLGTGNEQFF. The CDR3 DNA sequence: TGTGCCAGCAGCTTAGGGACTGGAAATGAGCAGTTCTTC.

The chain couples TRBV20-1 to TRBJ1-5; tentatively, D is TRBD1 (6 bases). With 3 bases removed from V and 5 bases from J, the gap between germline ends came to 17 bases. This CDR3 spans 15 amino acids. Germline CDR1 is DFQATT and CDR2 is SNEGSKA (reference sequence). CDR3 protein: CSASLEGGIDQPQHF. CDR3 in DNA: TGCAGTGCTAGTTTGGAAGGGGGGATCGATCAGCCCCAGCATTTT.

In DNA form, the CDR3 reads TGTGCCAGAAGCTTGTACCAAAGCGTTTCGGCAGGGGGTAAGGATGAGCAGTTCTTC. Its translation: CARSLYQSVSAGGKDEQFF. The chain combines TRBV5-3 with TRBJ2-1; TRBD1 matches 7 bases. TRBV5-3 is an ORF, with its function uncertain. V trimming: 1 base; J trimming: 8 bases; junction bases outside the gene matches: 21. This CDR3 spans 19 amino acids.

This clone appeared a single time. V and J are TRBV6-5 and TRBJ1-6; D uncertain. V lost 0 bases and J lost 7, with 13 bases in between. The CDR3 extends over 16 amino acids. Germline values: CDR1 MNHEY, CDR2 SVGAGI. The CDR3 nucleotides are TGTGCCAGCAGTTACTCGAGGGCGGGTATCAATTCACCCCTCCACTTT. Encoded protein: CASSYSRAGINSPLHF.

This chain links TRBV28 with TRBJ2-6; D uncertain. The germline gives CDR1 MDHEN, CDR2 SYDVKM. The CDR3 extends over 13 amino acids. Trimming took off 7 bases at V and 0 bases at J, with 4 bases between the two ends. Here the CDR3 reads CASTGSGANVLTF. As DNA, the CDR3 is TGTGCCAGCACTGGCTCTGGGGCCAACGTCCTGACTTTC.

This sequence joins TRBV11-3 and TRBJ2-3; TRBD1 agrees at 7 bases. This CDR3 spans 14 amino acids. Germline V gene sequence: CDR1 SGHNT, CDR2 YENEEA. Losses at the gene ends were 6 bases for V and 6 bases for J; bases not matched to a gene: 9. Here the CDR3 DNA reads TGTGCCAGCAGTTCCAAAACCAGGGGGGATACGCAGTATTTT. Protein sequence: CASSSKTRGDTQYF.

CDR3 in DNA: TGTGCCAGCAGTTTATGGGGGGGGAATCAGCCCCAGCATTTT. Amino acids: CASSLWGGNQPQHF. The chain carries TRBV27 and TRBJ1-5; tentative D call: TRBD1 (5 bases). CDR1 and CDR2 from the germline V gene are MNHEY and SMNVEV (reference sequence). V was pared by 1 base and J by 4 bases, with 8 bases between. The CDR3 contains 14 residues.

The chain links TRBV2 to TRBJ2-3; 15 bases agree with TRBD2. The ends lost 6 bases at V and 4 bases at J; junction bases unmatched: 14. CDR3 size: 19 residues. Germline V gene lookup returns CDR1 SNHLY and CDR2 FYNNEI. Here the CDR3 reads CASRVSRGGLAGGPDTQYF. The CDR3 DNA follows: TGTGCCAGCAGAGTGAGCCGGGGTGGACTAGCGGGAGGGCCAGATACGCAGTATTTT. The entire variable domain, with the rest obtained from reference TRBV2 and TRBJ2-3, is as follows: EPEVTQTPSHQVTQMGQEVILRCVPISNHLYFYWYRQILGQKVEFLVSFYNNEISEKSEIFDDQFSVERPDGSNFTLKIRSTKLEDSAMYFCASRVSRGGLAGGPDTQYFGPGTRLTVL.

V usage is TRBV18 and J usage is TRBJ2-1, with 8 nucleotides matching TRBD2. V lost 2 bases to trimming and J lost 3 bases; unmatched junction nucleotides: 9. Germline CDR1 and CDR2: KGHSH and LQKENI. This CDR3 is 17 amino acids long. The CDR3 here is CASSPVISGKIYNEQFF. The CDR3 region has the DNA TGTGCCAGCTCACCAGTCATTAGCGGGAAGATCTACAATGAGCAGTTCTTC.

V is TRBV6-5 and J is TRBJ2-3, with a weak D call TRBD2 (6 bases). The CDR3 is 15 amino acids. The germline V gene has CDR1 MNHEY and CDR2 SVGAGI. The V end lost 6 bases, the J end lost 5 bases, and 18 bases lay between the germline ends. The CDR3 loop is CASSNSLARVDTQYF. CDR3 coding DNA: TGTGCCAGCAGCAACAGCCTAGCGAGAGTAGATACGCAGTATTTT.

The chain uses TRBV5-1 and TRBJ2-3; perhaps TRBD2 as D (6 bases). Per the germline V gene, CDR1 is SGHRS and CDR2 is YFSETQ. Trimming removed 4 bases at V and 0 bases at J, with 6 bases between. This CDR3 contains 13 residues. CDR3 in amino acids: CASSTSSTDTQYF. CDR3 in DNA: TGCGCCAGCAGCACTAGCAGCACAGATACGCAGTATTTT. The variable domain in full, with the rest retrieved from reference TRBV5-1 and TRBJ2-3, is KAGVTQTPRYLIKTRGQQVTLSCSPISGHRSVSWYQQTPGQGLQFLFEYFSETQRNKGNFPGRFSGRQFSNSRSEMNVSTLELGDSALYLCASSTSSTDTQYFGPGTRLTVL.

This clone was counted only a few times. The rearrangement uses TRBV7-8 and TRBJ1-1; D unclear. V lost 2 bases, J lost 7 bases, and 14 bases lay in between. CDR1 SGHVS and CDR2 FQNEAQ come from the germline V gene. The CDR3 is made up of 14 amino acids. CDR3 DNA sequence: TGTGCCAGCAGCTTACGTCCCGGTTACGATGAAGCTTTCTTT. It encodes CASSLRPGYDEAFF.

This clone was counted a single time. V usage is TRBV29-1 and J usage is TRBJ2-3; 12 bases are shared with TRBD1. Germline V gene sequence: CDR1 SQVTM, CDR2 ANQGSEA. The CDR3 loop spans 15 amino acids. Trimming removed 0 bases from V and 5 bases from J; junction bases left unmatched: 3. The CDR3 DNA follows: TGCAGCGTTGAAGACCGGGACAGGGGGCGAGATACGCAGTATTTT. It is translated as CSVEDRDRGRDTQYF.